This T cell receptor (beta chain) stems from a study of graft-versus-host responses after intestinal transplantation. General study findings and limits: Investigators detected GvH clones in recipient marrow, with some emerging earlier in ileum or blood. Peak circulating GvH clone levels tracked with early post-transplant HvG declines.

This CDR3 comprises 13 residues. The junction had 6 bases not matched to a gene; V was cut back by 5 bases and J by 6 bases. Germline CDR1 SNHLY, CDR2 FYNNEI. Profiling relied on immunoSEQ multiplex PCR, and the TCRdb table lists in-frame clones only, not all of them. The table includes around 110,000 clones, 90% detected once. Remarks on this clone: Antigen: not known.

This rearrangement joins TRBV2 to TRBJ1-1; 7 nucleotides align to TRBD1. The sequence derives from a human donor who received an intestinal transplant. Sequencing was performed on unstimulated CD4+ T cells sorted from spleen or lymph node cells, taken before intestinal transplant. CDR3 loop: CASSRQGSSEAFF. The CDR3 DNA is TGTGCCAGCAGTCGACAGGGTTCGTCTGAAGCTTTCTTT. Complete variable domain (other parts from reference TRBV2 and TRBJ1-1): EPEVTQTPSHQVTQMGQEVILRCVPISNHLYFYWYRQILGQKVEFLVSFYNNEISEKSEIFDDQFSVERPDGSNFTLKIRSTKLEDSAMYFCASSRQGSSEAFFGQGTRLTVV.